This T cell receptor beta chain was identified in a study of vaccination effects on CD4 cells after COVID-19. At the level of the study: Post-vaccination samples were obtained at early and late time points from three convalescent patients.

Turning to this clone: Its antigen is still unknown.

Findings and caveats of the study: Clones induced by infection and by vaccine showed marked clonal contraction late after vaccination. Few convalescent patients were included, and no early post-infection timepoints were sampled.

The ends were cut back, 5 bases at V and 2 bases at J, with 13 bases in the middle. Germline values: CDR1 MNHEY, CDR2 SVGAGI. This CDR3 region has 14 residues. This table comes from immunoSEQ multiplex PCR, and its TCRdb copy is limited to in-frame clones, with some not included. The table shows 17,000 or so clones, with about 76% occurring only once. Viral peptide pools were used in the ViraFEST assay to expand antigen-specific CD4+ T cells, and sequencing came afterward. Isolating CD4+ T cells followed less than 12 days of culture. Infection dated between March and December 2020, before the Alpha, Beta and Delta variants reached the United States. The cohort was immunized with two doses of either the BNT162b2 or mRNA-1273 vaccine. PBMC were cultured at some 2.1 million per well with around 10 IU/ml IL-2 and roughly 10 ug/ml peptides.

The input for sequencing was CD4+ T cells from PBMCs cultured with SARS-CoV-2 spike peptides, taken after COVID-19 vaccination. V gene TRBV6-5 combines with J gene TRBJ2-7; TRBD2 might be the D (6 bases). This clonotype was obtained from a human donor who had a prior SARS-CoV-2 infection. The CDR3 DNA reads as TGTGCCAGCAGTAGTAGGGACTTAACCTACGAGCAGTACTTC. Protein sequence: CASSSRDLTYEQYF.